Listed below are T cell receptor beta chains from one sample, sequenced in a study of cytomegalovirus exposure and HLA in healthy donors. Sequencing was performed with immunoSEQ multiplex PCR; in TCRdb, only in-frame clones are kept and a portion is missing. The profile shows some 200,000 clones, roughly 80% of them singletons. Sequenced: PBMCs. These receptor sequences come from a girl aged 2 to 9 in good health and CMV-seronegative. CDR3s include the opening cysteine and the closing phenylalanine or tryptophan. Each record gives: CDR3 length, V gene, D gene, clone size, J gene, CDR3 DNA, CDR3 protein. A D gene is named only where the DNA matches it firmly. Clone size is given for some rows only: seen once, a few or many times, or a class if the clone is expanded.

length: 14; V: TRBV11-2; D: TRBD1; size: .; J: TRBJ1-4; DNA: TGTGCCAGCAGCTCGGGACAGGGAGGTGAAAAACTGTTTTTT; CDR3: CASSSGQGGEKLFF
length: 17; V: TRBV6-1; D: .; size: .; J: TRBJ1-1; DNA: TGTGCCAGCAGTGAAAGGAATGGCGGGCAGATGAACACTGAAGCTTTCTTT; CDR3: CASSERNGGQMNTEAFF
length: 17; V: TRBV11-2; D: TRBD2; size: .; J: TRBJ2-3; DNA: TGTGCCAGCAGCTTAGTCCTAGCGGGGGGGCTCCGCGATACGCAGTATTTT; CDR3: CASSLVLAGGLRDTQYF
length: 16; V: TRBV6-1; D: TRBD1; size: few; J: TRBJ2-3; DNA: TGTGCCAGCAGTGGACCCGGGACAGGGGCTCAGGTTACGCAGTATTTT; CDR3: CASSGPGTGAQVTQYF
length: 14; V: TRBV30; D: TRBD2; size: .; J: TRBJ2-3; DNA: TGTGCCTGGGGACTAGCGGGAGGGACAGATACGCAGTATTTT; CDR3: CAWGLAGGTDTQYF
length: 14; V: TRBV7-9; D: TRBD1; size: .; J: TRBJ2-4; DNA: TGTGCCAGCAGCTTAACACAGGGGGCCTACATTCAGTACTTC; CDR3: CASSLTQGAYIQYF
length: 17; V: TRBV29-1; D: TRBD1; size: .; J: TRBJ2-5; DNA: TGCAGCGTTGGGGGAGACTACAGGGGATCATCCCAAGAGACCCAGTACTTC; CDR3: CSVGGDYRGSSQETQYF
length: 13; V: TRBV7-6; D: .; size: .; J: TRBJ1-2; DNA: TGTGCCAGCAGCCCCGGGACAAATGCTGGCTACACCTTC; CDR3: CASSPGTNAGYTF
length: 15; V: TRBV27; D: TRBD1; size: .; J: TRBJ2-7; DNA: TGTGCCAGCAGTCTTAGGACAGGAAACACCTACGAGCAGTACTTC; CDR3: CASSLRTGNTYEQYF
length: 15; V: TRBV6-1; D: .; size: .; J: TRBJ1-4; DNA: TGTGCCAGCAGCGGGGTGGCAGGACTCGAGGAAAAACTGTTTTTT; CDR3: CASSGVAGLEEKLFF
length: 12; V: TRBV23-1; D: .; size: once; J: TRBJ1-1; DNA: TGCGCCAACTGTCGACAGTCTCCTGAAGCTTTCTTT; CDR3: CANCRQSPEAFF
length: 14; V: TRBV19; D: TRBD1; size: .; J: TRBJ1-2; DNA: TGTGCCAGTAGTATAGCAGGGGGCTTTTATGGCTACACCTTC; CDR3: CASSIAGGFYGYTF
length: 17; V: TRBV6-1; D: TRBD1; size: .; J: TRBJ2-4; DNA: TGTGCCAGCAGTGACCTAAGGACAGGGCTGACCAAAAACATTCAGTACTTC; CDR3: CASSDLRTGLTKNIQYF
length: 16; V: TRBV5-4; D: TRBD2; size: .; J: TRBJ2-1; DNA: TGTGCCAGCAGCTTGGGCGGGCTAGCGGGAGACAATGAGCAGTTCTTC; CDR3: CASSLGGLAGDNEQFF
length: 19; V: TRBV5-1; D: TRBD1; size: .; J: TRBJ1-2; DNA: TGCGCCAGCAGGAAGGATTCCAGGGGGCCCAATCTAACTCACTATGGCTACACCTTC; CDR3: CASRKDSRGPNLTHYGYTF
length: 18; V: TRBV5-4; D: .; size: .; J: TRBJ2-7; DNA: TGTGCCAGCAGCGCGAGCCGACAGGTCCCGGGAGGACCCTACGAGCAGTACTTC; CDR3: CASSASRQVPGGPYEQYF
length: 12; V: TRBV6-1; D: .; size: .; J: TRBJ2-7; DNA: TGTGCCAGCAGGGACACCACCTACGAGCAGTACTTC; CDR3: CASRDTTYEQYF
length: 16; V: TRBV6-1; D: TRBD1; size: .; J: TRBJ1-3; DNA: TGTGCCAGCAGTGATCGTCAGGGGGCAAGGGGAAACACCATATATTTT; CDR3: CASSDRQGARGNTIYF
length: 13; V: TRBV27; D: .; size: .; J: TRBJ2-7; DNA: TGTGCCAGCAGTTTGGCAGGGCACTACGAGCAGTACTTC; CDR3: CASSLAGHYEQYF
length: 17; V: TRBV4-1; D: TRBD1; size: .; J: TRBJ2-7; DNA: TGCGCCAGCAGCCTAAACCTAAGGGACAGGGGGATGAACGAGCAGTACTTC; CDR3: CASSLNLRDRGMNEQYF
length: 14; V: TRBV13; D: .; size: .; J: TRBJ1-1; DNA: TGTGCCAGCAGCCTCACGCCCCTACAGGAGGAAGCTTTCTTT; CDR3: CASSLTPLQEEAFF
length: 16; V: TRBV4-1; D: .; size: .; J: TRBJ1-1; DNA: TGCGCCAGCAGCCAGGGGAGAGGGCGGAGGTACACTGAAGCTTTCTTT; CDR3: CASSQGRGRRYTEAFF
length: 12; V: TRBV7-9; D: .; size: .; J: TRBJ2-2; DNA: TGTGCCAGCAGCTTCCCTACCGGGGAGCTGTTTTTT; CDR3: CASSFPTGELFF
length: 15; V: TRBV5-1; D: TRBD2; size: once; J: TRBJ2-1; DNA: TGCGCCGACCCCGGAGGACTAGCGGGAAACAATGAGCAGTTCTTC; CDR3: CADPGGLAGNNEQFF
length: 14; V: TRBV29-1; D: TRBD1; size: .; J: TRBJ2-1; DNA: TGCAGCGTCCTTAGACAGGGGTCCCACAATGAGCAGTTCTTC; CDR3: CSVLRQGSHNEQFF
length: 15; V: TRBV5-6; D: .; size: .; J: TRBJ1-2; DNA: TGTGCCAGCAGAACGAGGGAGGGAAGAGTGGGCGGCTACACCTTC; CDR3: CASRTREGRVGGYTF
length: 15; V: TRBV12-5; D: TRBD2; size: few; J: TRBJ2-7; DNA: TGTGCTAGTGAGGGGTATGGGCCTAGCGGCTACGAGCAGTACTTC; CDR3: CASEGYGPSGYEQYF
length: 13; V: TRBV19; D: .; size: once; J: TRBJ1-1; DNA: TGTGCCAGTAGTTCGCACAGGGTTGCTGAAGCTTTCTTT; CDR3: CASSSHRVAEAFF
length: 14; V: TRBV27; D: .; size: .; J: TRBJ1-5; DNA: TGTGCCAGCAGTATCAGGGGAAGGTTTCAGCCCCAGCATTTT; CDR3: CASSIRGRFQPQHF
length: 16; V: TRBV5-4; D: TRBD1; size: .; J: TRBJ2-5; DNA: TGTGCCAGCAGCTCTCAGGGACAGGGGGCTCAAGAGACCCAGTACTTC; CDR3: CASSSQGQGAQETQYF
length: 16; V: TRBV19; D: .; size: .; J: TRBJ1-5; DNA: TGTGCCAGTAGTATAGGACACGTAAATAGCAATCAGCCCCAGCATTTT; CDR3: CASSIGHVNSNQPQHF
length: 15; V: TRBV19; D: .; size: few; J: TRBJ2-3; DNA: TGTGCCAGTAGGTCGGACTCTCGAACCCTAGGCACGCAGTATTTT; CDR3: CASRSDSRTLGTQYF
length: 18; V: TRBV6-1; D: .; size: .; J: TRBJ1-2; DNA: TGTGCCAGCAGTGAAGCTGGAAGCGGGGGCCGCTGGGCATATGGCTACACCTTC; CDR3: CASSEAGSGGRWAYGYTF
length: 13; V: TRBV6-5; D: .; size: .; J: TRBJ1-1; DNA: TGTGCCAGCACCCCGGGGGGCCCCACTGAAGCTTTCTTT; CDR3: CASTPGGPTEAFF
length: 15; V: TRBV2; D: TRBD2; size: .; J: TRBJ2-7; DNA: TGTGCCAGCAGTACTAGCGGGGGGGCATCCTACGAGCAGTACTTC; CDR3: CASSTSGGASYEQYF
length: 16; V: TRBV6-1; D: TRBD1; size: .; J: TRBJ1-2; DNA: TGTGCCAGCAGTGAAGCGCCCCCGGGACAGGGGGCTAGGGACACCTTC; CDR3: CASSEAPPGQGARDTF
length: 14; V: TRBV6-1; D: .; size: .; J: TRBJ1-5; DNA: TGTGCCAGCAGTGAAGGGGGGGGGAAACAGCCCCAGCATTTT; CDR3: CASSEGGGKQPQHF
length: 17; V: TRBV18; D: .; size: .; J: TRBJ1-2; DNA: TGTGCCAGCTCACCACCGCACGGTAGCCGGGTTGGGTATGGCTACACCTTC; CDR3: CASSPPHGSRVGYGYTF
length: 14; V: TRBV28; D: .; size: .; J: TRBJ1-1; DNA: TGTGCCAGCAGCCCCTTGGCTGTGAAGAAGAGGGCTTTCTTT; CDR3: CASSPLAVKKRAFF
length: 12; V: TRBV7-9; D: .; size: once; J: TRBJ2-3; DNA: TGTGCCAGCAGCCAACTGAGCGATACGCAGTATTTT; CDR3: CASSQLSDTQYF
length: 15; V: TRBV6-6; D: .; size: .; J: TRBJ2-5; DNA: TGTGCCAGCAGTTACTCGATTCTCGCCGCAGGGACCCAGTACTTC; CDR3: CASSYSILAAGTQYF
length: 15; V: TRBV7-8; D: TRBD2; size: .; J: TRBJ2-1; DNA: TGTGCCAGCAGCCTAAGAGCTAGCGGGTACAATGAGCAGTTCTTC; CDR3: CASSLRASGYNEQFF
length: 15; V: TRBV5-5; D: TRBD1; size: .; J: TRBJ1-5; DNA: TGTGCCAGCACCTTGGTAGGGACAGGGGAACAGCCCCAGCATTTT; CDR3: CASTLVGTGEQPQHF
length: 15; V: TRBV7-2; D: TRBD2; size: .; J: TRBJ2-7; DNA: TGTGCCAGCAGCCTCCAGGGACTAGAGTCCCACGAGCAGTACTTC; CDR3: CASSLQGLESHEQYF